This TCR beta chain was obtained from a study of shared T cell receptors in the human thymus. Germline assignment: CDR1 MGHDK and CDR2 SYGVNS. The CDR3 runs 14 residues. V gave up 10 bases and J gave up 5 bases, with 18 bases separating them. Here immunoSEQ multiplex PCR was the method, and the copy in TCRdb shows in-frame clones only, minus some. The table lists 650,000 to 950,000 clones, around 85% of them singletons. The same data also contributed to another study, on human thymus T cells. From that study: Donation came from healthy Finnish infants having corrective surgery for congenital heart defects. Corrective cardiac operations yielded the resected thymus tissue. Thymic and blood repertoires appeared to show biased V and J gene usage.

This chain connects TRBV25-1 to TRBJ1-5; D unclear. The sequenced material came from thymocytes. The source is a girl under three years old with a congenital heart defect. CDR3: CATSGPGGDQPQHF. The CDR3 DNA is TGTGCCACCTCGGGCCCCGGAGGCGATCAGCCCCAGCATTTT.